This TCR beta chain was found in a study of cytomegalovirus exposure and HLA in healthy donors. As concerns this clone: Its target is not known. Other DNA sequences in this sample translate to the same CDR3.

This CDR3 has 14 residues. Germline V gene lookup returns CDR1 SGHRS and CDR2 YFSETQ. Trimming pared 4 bases from V and 2 bases from J, leaving 13 bases between. PCR used 60 Vbeta primers and 13 Jbeta primers. Generated by immunoSEQ multiplex PCR, the TCRdb table keeps only in-frame clones and is missing some. Of about 200,000 clones detected, about 70% appear once; the ten largest clones hold around 1.9%. Study-wide points: With later analysis, a missense DCLRE1C variant became linked to TCR beta V- and J-gene trimming. Likely technical artifact: a cluster of highly shared sequence variants.

The chain joins TRBV5-1 to TRBJ2-7; D is perhaps TRBD1 (6 bases). The source is a woman younger than 45 in good health and CMV-seronegative. Specimen: PBMCs. Here the CDR3 DNA reads TGCGCCAGCAGCCGGGACAACGGTCCCTACGAGCAGTACTTC. Translation: CASSRDNGPYEQYF.